This TCR beta chain was obtained from a study of T cell responses to AZD1222 COVID-19 vaccine. General observations from the study: The repertoires were collected only after the peak T cell response. Increases in Spike-specific TCR breadth and depth were seen after two AZD1222 doses. Clonal diversity was possibly underestimated, and the donors were mostly white British, with more females.

CDR1 SGHNT and CDR2 YYREEE come from the germline V gene (reference sequence). V dropped 4 bases and J dropped 7 bases, with 14 bases sitting between them. The CDR3 is 13 amino acids. Sequenced by immunoSEQ multiplex PCR; TCRdb stores in-frame clones only, minus some. The repertoire consists of around 150,000 clones, with roughly 90% occurring once and the leading ten covering 4% to 4.5%. Second-dose schedules of about 4 or about 12 weeks were combined. For this clone: Its specificity is unknown.

This sample comprised peripheral blood, obtained 28 days after the second AZD1222 dose. The TCR originated in an adult who received the AZD1222 COVID-19 vaccine. The gene calls are TRBV5-4 and TRBJ1-2, with D possibly being TRBD1 (6 bases). CDR3 sequence: CASSATGIAGYTF. The CDR3 DNA is TGTGCCAGCAGCGCCACAGGGATAGCTGGCTACACCTTC.